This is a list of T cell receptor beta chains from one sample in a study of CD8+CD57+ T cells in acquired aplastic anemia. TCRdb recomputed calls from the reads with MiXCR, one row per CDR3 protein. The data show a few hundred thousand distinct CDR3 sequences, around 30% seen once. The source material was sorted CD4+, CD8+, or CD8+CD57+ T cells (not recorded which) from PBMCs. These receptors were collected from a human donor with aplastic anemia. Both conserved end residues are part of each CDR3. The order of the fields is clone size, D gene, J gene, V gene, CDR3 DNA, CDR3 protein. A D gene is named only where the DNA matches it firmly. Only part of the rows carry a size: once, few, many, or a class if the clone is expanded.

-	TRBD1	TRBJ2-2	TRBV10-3	TGTGCCAGGTCAGGGGGCGTGAGGACCGGGGAGCTGTTTTTT	CARSGGVRTGELFF
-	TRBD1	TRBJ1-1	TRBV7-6	TGTGCCAGCAGCACCAGGGACAGACAATCGAACACTGAAGCTTTCTTT	CASSTRDRQSNTEAFF
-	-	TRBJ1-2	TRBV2	TGTGCCAGCAGTGAATTAGGAGGGAGGATGAGCTACACCTTC	CASSELGGRMSYTF
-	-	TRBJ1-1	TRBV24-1	TGTGCCACCAGTTCCAGGCAGTCTGAAGCTTTCTTT	CATSSRQSEAFF
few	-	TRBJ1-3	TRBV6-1	TGTGCCAGCAGTGAACCAAAACCGGGACGGAGGTCTGGAAACACCATATATTTT	CASSEPKPGRRSGNTIYF
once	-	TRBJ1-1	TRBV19	TGTGCCAGTAGCGCTAATGAAGCTTTCTTT	CASSANEAFF
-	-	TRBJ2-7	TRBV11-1	TGTGCCAGCAGGCAAAACAGACCTCCCTACGAGCAGTACTTC	CASRQNRPPYEQYF
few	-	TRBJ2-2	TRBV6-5	TGTGCCAGCAGTTACAGGGAGGACGGGGAGCTGTTTTTT	CASSYREDGELFF
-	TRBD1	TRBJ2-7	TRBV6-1	TGTGCCAGCTCACATCGACAGGGCACAACGAACTACGAGCAGTACTTC	CASSHRQGTTNYEQYF
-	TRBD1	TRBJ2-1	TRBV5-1	TGCGCCAGCAGCTTGGGAGTCGGACAGGGGGCATATGAGCAGTTCTTC	CASSLGVGQGAYEQFF
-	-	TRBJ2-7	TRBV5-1	TGCGCCAGCAGCCTCGGGACCCTCGGCTCCTACGAGCAGTACTTC	CASSLGTLGSYEQYF
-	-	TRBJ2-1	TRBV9	TGTGCCAGCAGCGTAGGGCTAGCGTTAAATGAGCAGTTCTTC	CASSVGLALNEQFF
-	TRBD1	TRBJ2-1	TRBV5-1	TGTGCCAGCAGCAAAGACCGGGACAGATACAATGAGCAGTTCTTC	CASSKDRDRYNEQFF
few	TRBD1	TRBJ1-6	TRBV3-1	TGTGCCAGCAGCCAACCCCCAGGGGGAATTTCACCCCTCCACTTT	CASSQPPGGISPLHF
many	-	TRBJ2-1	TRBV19	TGTGCCAGTAGTGTCGGACATGGGAATGAGCAGTTCTTC	CASSVGHGNEQFF
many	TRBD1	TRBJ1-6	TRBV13	TGTGCCAGCAGCCAGCGGGACAGTGGTTCGACCCTCCACTTT	CASSQRDSGSTLHF
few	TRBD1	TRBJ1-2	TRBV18	TGTGCCAGCTCACTTGGACAGGGCACAGCTAACTATGGCTACACCTTC	CASSLGQGTANYGYTF
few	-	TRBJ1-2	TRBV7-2	TGTGCCAGCAGCTTAGGTAGTTTGATTAACTATGGCTACACCTTC	CASSLGSLINYGYTF
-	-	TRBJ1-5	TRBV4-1	TGCGCCAGCAGCCAAGACAGGGGAAATCAGCCCCGGCATTTT	CASSQDRGNQPRHF
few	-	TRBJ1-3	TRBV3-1	TGTGCCAACAGCCGCACGAGTCGAAACACCATATATTTT	CANSRTSRNTIYF
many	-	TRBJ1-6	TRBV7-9	TGTGCCAGCAGCTTAGAGGGGGATTCACCCCTCCACTTT	CASSLEGDSPLHF
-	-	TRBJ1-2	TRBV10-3	TGTGCCATCGGGGCAGCTAACTATGGCTACACCTTC	CAIGAANYGYTF
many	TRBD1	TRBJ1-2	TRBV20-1	TGCAGTGCCGGGGACAGCGGCTATGGCTACACCTTC	CSAGDSGYGYTF
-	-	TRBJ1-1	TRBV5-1	TGCGCCAGCAGCCCAGTTCCGAACACTGAAGCTTTCTTT	CASSPVPNTEAFF
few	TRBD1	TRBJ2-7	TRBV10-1	TGCGCCAGCAGTGAGGCAGGGGGCGACTTCCACGAGCAGTACTTC	CASSEAGGDFHEQYF
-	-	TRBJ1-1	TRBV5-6	TGTGCCAGCAGCTTGCTTGTAGGTGAAGCTTTCTTT	CASSLLVGEAFF
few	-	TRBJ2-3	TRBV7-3	TGTGCCAGCAGCTCGACAACGGTCATCGATACGCAGTATTTT	CASSSTTVIDTQYF
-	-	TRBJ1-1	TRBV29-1	TGCAGCGTGGGGGACCAACGGGGCACTGAAGCTTTCTTT	CSVGDQRGTEAFF
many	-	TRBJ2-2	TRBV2	TGTGCCAGCAGTGTCACCGGGGAGCTGTTTTTT	CASSVTGELFF
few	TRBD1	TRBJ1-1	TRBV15	TGTGCCGCCAGCAGTTGGGACAGGGGGACTGAAGCTTTCTTT	CAASSWDRGTEAFF
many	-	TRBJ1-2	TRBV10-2	TGCGCCAGCGGGGGAACTCGGGGAGGCTATGGCTACACCTTC	CASGGTRGGYGYTF
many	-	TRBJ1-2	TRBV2	TGTGCCAGCAGTGACGGGTCCAACTATGGCTACACCTTC	CASSDGSNYGYTF
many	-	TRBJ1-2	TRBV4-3	TGCGCCAGCAGCCAAGATCAGCGGGTCTATGGCTACACCTTC	CASSQDQRVYGYTF
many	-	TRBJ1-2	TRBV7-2	TGTGCCAGCAGCTCTTTGGGGTACGGCTACACCTTC	CASSSLGYGYTF
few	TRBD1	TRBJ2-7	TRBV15	TGTGCCACCAGCATAGGGACAGACATAAAGCAGTACTTC	CATSIGTDIKQYF
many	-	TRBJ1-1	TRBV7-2	TGTGCCAGTCGATCCGTCATGAACACTGAAGCTTTCTTT	CASRSVMNTEAFF
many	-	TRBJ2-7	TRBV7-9	TGTGCCAGCAGCATGGAAAGGGAGCAGTACTTC	CASSMEREQYF
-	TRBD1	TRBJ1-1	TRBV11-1	TGTGCCAGCAGCCCCGGGACAGCGTCCACCGTGATCGACACTGAAGCTTTCTTT	CASSPGTASTVIDTEAFF
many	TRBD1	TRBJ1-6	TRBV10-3	TGTGCCATCAGAGAAGACAGGGTTGTCTCACCCCTCCACTTT	CAIREDRVVSPLHF
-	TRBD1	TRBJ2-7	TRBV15	TGTGCCACCAGCTCGACTAGACAGGGGGTTAGCTCCTACGAGCAGTACTTC	CATSSTRQGVSSYEQYF